Listed below are T cell receptor beta chains from one sample, sequenced in a study of shared clonotypes between healthy human individuals. Clones were sequenced by immunoSEQ multiplex PCR, and TCRdb holds only the in-frame ones, with some missing. This sample has roughly 2.2 million clones; roughly 93% occur once, and the top ten carry 0.39%. Sequenced sample: naive CD4+ T cells from PBMCs. The receptors come from a man aged 18 to 30 in good health. Some clones in this sample may be carry-over from other donors' samples. CDR3s include the opening cysteine and the closing phenylalanine or tryptophan. The D gene is left open where the match is weak. Clone size is shown for a subset of rows, as once, few, many or a class of expanded clone.

j_call | clone_size | d_call | v_call | cdr3_nt | cdr3_aa
TRBJ1-4 | . | TRBD1 | TRBV18 | TGTGCCAGCTCCCCCATTGGACAGGGCCGGGAAAAACTGTTTTTT | CASSPIGQGREKLFF
TRBJ1-1 | . | . | TRBV7-3 | TGTGCCAGCAGCTTGTTTGCCAGTCTCCCCACTGAAGCTTTCTTT | CASSLFASLPTEAFF
TRBJ2-7 | . | TRBD1 | TRBV2 | TGTGCCAGCAACCTACAGGGGGCCGGTTCCTACGAGCAGTACTTC | CASNLQGAGSYEQYF
TRBJ1-4 | . | TRBD1 | TRBV2 | TGTGCCAGCAGCGTGGGACAGGGGGGTAATGAAAAACTGTTTTTT | CASSVGQGGNEKLFF
TRBJ2-7 | few | TRBD1 | TRBV6-5 | TGTGCCAGCAGTTGGGACAGGGAATCCTACGAGCAGTACTTC | CASSWDRESYEQYF
TRBJ1-2 | . | . | TRBV5-1 | TGCGCCAGCAGCGCGTTAGGGGGGGGCCCTGGCTACACCTTC | CASSALGGGPGYTF
TRBJ1-4 | . | TRBD1 | TRBV28 | TGTGCCAGCAGTTTAGGGTTTGGGGACAGGGGGCTTGAAAAACTGTTTTTT | CASSLGFGDRGLEKLFF
TRBJ2-3 | . | . | TRBV15 | TGTGCCACCAGCAGGAGGGGGATACTCACAGATACGCAGTATTTT | CATSRRGILTDTQYF
TRBJ2-5 | . | TRBD2 | TRBV18 | TGTGCCAGCTCACTCGCGGGACTAGCGGGAGGCGAGACCCAGTACTTC | CASSLAGLAGGETQYF
TRBJ2-1 | . | TRBD2 | TRBV15 | TGTGCCACCAGCAGAGCCGGGACTAGTAGGAATGAGCAGTTCTTC | CATSRAGTSRNEQFF
TRBJ1-1 | . | TRBD1 | TRBV18 | TGTGCCAGCTCACCAACCCAGGGACAGCTGTTGACTGAAGCTTTCTTT | CASSPTQGQLLTEAFF
TRBJ2-3 | . | TRBD2 | TRBV7-3 | TGTGCCAGCAGCCTGAGCGGGGGCACAGATACGCAGTATTTT | CASSLSGGTDTQYF
TRBJ1-3 | . | . | TRBV28 | TGTGCCAGCAGTTTATTGGGGGCGCAGGGAAACACCATATATTTT | CASSLLGAQGNTIYF
TRBJ1-4 | . | TRBD1 | TRBV6-5 | TGTGCCAGCAGAACCCTCGGGACAGCAAATGAAAAACTGTTTTTT | CASRTLGTANEKLFF
TRBJ2-4 | . | . | TRBV7-8 | TGTGCCAGCAGCTTCTCCAGCCGAAACATTCAGTACTTC | CASSFSSRNIQYF
TRBJ1-1 | . | . | TRBV5-1 | TGCGCCAGCAGCTTCGACGGAACCCGGGGGGCTTTCTTT | CASSFDGTRGAFF
TRBJ1-3 | . | . | TRBV4-1 | TGCGCCAGCAGCCAAGTCGGCGGGGGAAACACCATATATTTT | CASSQVGGGNTIYF
TRBJ2-5 | . | . | TRBV5-1 | TGCGCCAGCAGCTTGGGGCCCGGGGCGGAGACCCAGTACTTC | CASSLGPGAETQYF
TRBJ2-2 | . | . | TRBV18 | TGTGCCAGCTCACCACGGACAGTCCATGACACCGGGGAGCTGTTTTTT | CASSPRTVHDTGELFF
TRBJ2-1 | . | TRBD2 | TRBV7-9 | TGTGCCAGCAGCTTAGCGGGAGGGATTAATGAGCAGTTCTTC | CASSLAGGINEQFF
TRBJ1-1 | . | TRBD1 | TRBV5-4 | TGTGCCAACGGGAAACAGGGGATCACTGAAGCTTTCTTT | CANGKQGITEAFF
TRBJ1-2 | . | TRBD1 | TRBV6-6 | TGTGCCAGCAGTCGGGACAGGGATTATGGCTACACCTTC | CASSRDRDYGYTF
TRBJ1-2 | . | . | TRBV10-2 | TGCGCCAGCAGTGGGTTTCTTGGCCGTGGCTACACCTTC | CASSGFLGRGYTF
TRBJ2-2 | . | TRBD1 | TRBV7-9 | TGTGCCAGCAGCTTAGAGGTCCGGGACAGGGGGGAAGGGGAGCTGTTTTTT | CASSLEVRDRGEGELFF
TRBJ2-5 | once | . | TRBV29-1 | TGCAGCCTGATGGGGGACGTAGAGACCCAGTACTTC | CSLMGDVETQYF
TRBJ1-1 | . | TRBD1 | TRBV7-8 | TGTGCCAGCAGCTTATGGGACAGGGTGTTTGAAGCTTTCTTT | CASSLWDRVFEAFF
TRBJ1-2 | . | TRBD1 | TRBV28 | TGTGCCAGCAGTCCTCCGGACAGGCTCTATGGCTACACCTTC | CASSPPDRLYGYTF
TRBJ2-7 | . | TRBD1 | TRBV28 | TGTGCCAGCAATCACCGCCGGGACAGATCCTACGAGCAGTACTTC | CASNHRRDRSYEQYF
TRBJ1-1 | . | . | TRBV30 | TGTGCCTGGAGTGTACAGGCAGTGGCTGAAGCTTTCTTT | CAWSVQAVAEAFF
TRBJ2-5 | . | . | TRBV12-5 | TGTGCTAGTGGTTTGGCAAAACCAGGGTCCTCGGAGACCCAGTACTTC | CASGLAKPGSSETQYF
TRBJ1-4 | . | . | TRBV18 | TGTGCCAGCTCACCAGATTTTCGAGGAGAAAAACTGTTTTTT | CASSPDFRGEKLFF
TRBJ1-1 | . | . | TRBV19 | TGTGCCAGTACACTCCAGGCAATGAACACTGAAGCTTTCTTT | CASTLQAMNTEAFF
TRBJ2-1 | . | . | TRBV5-1 | TGCGCCAGCAGCTTGGCCTGGGGCAATGAGCAGTTCTTC | CASSLAWGNEQFF
TRBJ2-2 | . | TRBD2 | TRBV5-4 | TGTGCCAGCAGCTTGGGGTTGCGCCTAGCGGGAGGAAACACCGGGGAGCTGTTTTTT | CASSLGLRLAGGNTGELFF
TRBJ2-7 | . | TRBD2 | TRBV5-1 | TGCGCCAGCAGGGCGGGAGGCTCTAGCGAGCAGTACTTC | CASRAGGSSEQYF
TRBJ2-7 | . | . | TRBV2 | TGTGCCAGCAGGCGGACGCTCCTCTCCTACGAGCAGTACTTC | CASRRTLLSYEQYF
TRBJ1-1 | once | . | TRBV19 | TGTGCCAGTAGTATCGGGGGTTACGCTGAAGCTTTCTTT | CASSIGGYAEAFF
TRBJ2-7 | . | TRBD1 | TRBV6-5 | TGTGCCAGCAGTCAAGGACAGGGGAGGTACGAGCAGTACTTC | CASSQGQGRYEQYF